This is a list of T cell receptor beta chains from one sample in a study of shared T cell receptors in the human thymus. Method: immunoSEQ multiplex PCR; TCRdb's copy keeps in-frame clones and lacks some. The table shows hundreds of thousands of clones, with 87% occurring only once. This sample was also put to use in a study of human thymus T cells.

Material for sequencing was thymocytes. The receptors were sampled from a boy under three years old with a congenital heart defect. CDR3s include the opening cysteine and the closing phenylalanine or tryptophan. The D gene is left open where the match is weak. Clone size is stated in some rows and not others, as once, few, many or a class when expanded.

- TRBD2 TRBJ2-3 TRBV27 CASSSRTSTPPTDTQYF TGTGCCAGCAGTTCACGGACTAGTACCCCCCCCACAGATACGCAGTATTTT
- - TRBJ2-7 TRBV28 CASSLVTGSYEQYF TGTGCCAGCAGTTTAGTGACAGGATCCTACGAGCAGTACTTC
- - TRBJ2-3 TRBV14 CSEALSSTDTQYF TGTTCCGAGGCACTGTCTTCCACAGATACGCAGTATTTT
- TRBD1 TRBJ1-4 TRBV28 CASSLRGLDEKLFF TGTGCCAGCAGTTTGAGGGGGCTTGATGAAAAACTGTTTTTT
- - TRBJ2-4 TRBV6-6 CASVKQGPYKNIQYF TGTGCCAGCGTAAAACAGGGTCCCTACAAAAACATTCAGTACTTC
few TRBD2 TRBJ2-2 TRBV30 CAWRPPPGLAPNAGELFF TGTGCCTGGAGGCCTCCTCCGGGACTAGCGCCAAACGCCGGGGAGCTGTTTTTT
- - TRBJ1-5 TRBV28 CASSFGTPYSNQPQHF TGTGCCAGCAGTTTCGGGACACCTTATAGCAATCAGCCCCAGCATTTT
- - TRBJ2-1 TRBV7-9 CASSLVAGRSYNEQFF TGTGCCAGCAGCTTAGTGGCGGGGCGATCCTACAATGAGCAGTTCTTC
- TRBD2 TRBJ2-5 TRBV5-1 CASSLVDSGERPQETQYF TGCGCCAGCAGCTTGGTTGATAGCGGGGAGCGTCCCCAAGAGACCCAGTACTTC
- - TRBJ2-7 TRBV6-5 CASRNRGMASPYF TGTGCCAGCAGGAACCGGGGGATGGCATCCCCATACTTC
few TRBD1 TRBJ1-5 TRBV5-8 CASRVLGQSYSNQPQHF TGTGCCAGCAGAGTATTGGGACAGAGTTATAGCAATCAGCCCCAGCATTTT
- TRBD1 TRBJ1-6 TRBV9 CASSEGQSSYNSPLHF TGTGCCAGCAGCGAGGGACAGAGCTCCTATAATTCACCCCTCCACTTT
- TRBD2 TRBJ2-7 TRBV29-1 CSVDIPVLTSGSIVYEQYF TGCAGCGTTGATATCCCGGTACTTACTAGCGGGAGTATTGTATACGAGCAGTACTTC
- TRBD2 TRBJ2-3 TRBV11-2 CAISIAGGDTQYF TGTGCCATATCAATAGCGGGGGGAGATACGCAGTATTTT